The 30 T cell receptor beta chains given below trace back to one sample, sequenced in a study of T cell repertoires in cytomegalovirus infection. TCRdb ran MiXCR on the reads and lists one entry per CDR3 protein. Of approximately 76,000 distinct CDR3 sequences in the sample, about 4% were seen once. The sample was PBMCs. These TCRs come from a human donor in good health (CMV status not recorded). Some clones in this sample may be carry-over from other donors' samples.

This clonotype has at least ten counts. The chain employs TRBV7-2 and TRBJ2-1, with TRBD2 identical over 13 bases. The CDR3 extends over 15 amino acids. In germline, CDR1 is SGHTA, CDR2 FQGNSA. V lost 4 bases and J lost 9; bases outside the gene matches: 6. CDR3 sequence: CASSWTSGGGVEQFF. CDR3 bases: TGTGCCAGCAGCTGGACTAGCGGGGGAGGGGTTGAGCAGTTCTTC.

This clonotype was seen repeatedly, ten times or more. The V gene is TRBV2, the J gene TRBJ1-4; weak D call: TRBD1 (5 bases). This CDR3 spans 15 amino acids. V lost 4 bases, J lost 2 bases, and 11 bases lay in between. Germline values: CDR1 SNHLY, CDR2 FYNNEI. The CDR3 sequence is CASSGKGSTNEKLFF. CDR3 bases: TGTGCCAGCAGTGGTAAGGGGTCCACTAATGAAAAACTGTTTTTT. The full variable domain, in which reference TRBV2 and TRBJ1-4 provide the parts outside the CDR3, is EPEVTQTPSHQVTQMGQEVILRCVPISNHLYFYWYRQILGQKVEFLVSFYNNEISEKSEIFDDQFSVERPDGSNFTLKIRSTKLEDSAMYFCASSGKGSTNEKLFFGSGTQLSVL.

This clonotype has a count of ten or more. The V call is TRBV7-9, the J call TRBJ1-5; TRBD1 is a possible D gene (6 bases). Germline values: CDR1 SEHNR, CDR2 FQNEAQ (reference sequence). The CDR3 consists of 14 residues. V was pared by 5 bases and J by 0 bases, with 8 bases between. DNA of the CDR3: TGTGCCAGCAGCCTGACAGGTAGCAATCAGCCCCAGCATTTT. It is translated as CASSLTGSNQPQHF. The full variable domain, rest sourced from reference TRBV7-9 and TRBJ1-5, is DTGVSQNPRHKITKRGQNVTFRCDPISEHNRLYWYRQTLGQGPEFLTYFQNEAQLEKSRLLSDRFSAERPKGSFSTLEIQRTEQGDSAMYLCASSLTGSNQPQHFGDGTRLSIL.

This clonotype was detected many times. The rearrangement joins TRBV6-2 or TRBV6-3 to TRBJ1-1; D is perhaps TRBD1 (5 bases). The CDR3 is made up of 12 amino acids. V was clipped by 4 bases and J by 5 bases, with 8 bases between them. In germline, CDR1 is MNHEY, CDR2 SVGEGT. The CDR3 sequence: CASSSRTTEAFF. DNA of the CDR3: TGTGCCAGCAGTTCAAGGACAACTGAAGCTTTCTTT.

This clonotype was observed many times. The rearrangement links TRBV7-9 to TRBJ1-6, with D perhaps matching TRBD1 (5 bases). Trimming removed 5 bases at V and 9 bases at J, with 17 bases between. From germline, CDR1 is SEHNR and CDR2 FQNEAQ (reference sequence). This CDR3 contains 15 residues. The CDR3 loop reads CASSLTGGYSSPLHF. Here the CDR3 DNA reads TGTGCCAGCAGCCTCACTGGGGGTTATTCTTCACCCCTCCACTTT.

This clonotype was observed many times. The chain couples TRBV7-2 to TRBJ2-3, with D unclear. Germline-derived CDR1 and CDR2 are SGHTA and FQGNSA. This CDR3 contains 15 residues. Trimming took off 5 bases at V and 2 bases at J, with 14 bases between the two ends. CDR3 bases: TGTGCCAGCAGCCCATCAAGTTTCCTCACAGATACGCAGTATTTT. The encoded protein is CASSPSSFLTDTQYF.

This clonotype was recorded many times. V is TRBV24-1 and J is TRBJ2-3, with TRBD2 matching 7 bases. V was clipped by 4 bases and J by 0 bases; unmatched bases: 9. Germline V gives CDR1 KGHDR, CDR2 SFDVKD. This CDR3 comprises 17 residues. The CDR3 region has the DNA TGTGCCACCAGTGACCGGGAGCGGGGTGCTAGCACAGATACGCAGTATTTT. This sequence encodes CATSDRERGASTDTQYF.

This clonotype was counted many times. The rearrangement uses TRBV29-1 and TRBJ1-1; TRBD1 is a possible D gene (5 bases). CDR3 length: 12 residues. Germline CDR1 reads SQVTM; CDR2 reads ANQGSEA. V was clipped by 4 bases and J by 3 bases, with 9 bases between them. The CDR3 sequence is CSVVGADTEAFF. The CDR3 DNA follows: TGCAGCGTTGTCGGGGCGGACACTGAAGCTTTCTTT.

This clonotype was picked up many times. The chain has TRBV12-3 or TRBV12-4 and TRBJ2-7; D may be TRBD1 (6 bases). V was cut by 7 bases and J by 6 bases, with 13 bases left in between. CDR3 length: 12 residues. DNA of the CDR3: TGTGCCAGCACTACCCAAGGGGGCGAGCAGTACTTC. Translation: CASTTQGGEQYF.

This clonotype was detected ten times or more. V gene TRBV7-2 combines with J gene TRBJ2-7; 9 nucleotides align to TRBD2. The CDR3 is 15 residues long. The V gene's germline CDR1 is SGHTA and CDR2 FQGNSA. The junction had 5 bases not matched to a gene; V was cut back by 2 bases and J by 3 bases. CDR3 protein: CASSLSGGPYYEQYF. In DNA form, the CDR3 reads TGTGCCAGCAGCTTAAGCGGGGGGCCGTACTACGAGCAGTACTTC.

This clonotype was picked up many times. The gene calls are TRBV2 and TRBJ2-5; no firm D call. The V gene lost 2 bases and the J gene lost 1 base, with 14 bases spanning the gap. CDR3 size: 16 residues. Germline V CDR1 and CDR2: SNHLY, FYNNEI. Here the CDR3 reads CASSEFPPWGQETQYF. CDR3 coding DNA: TGTGCCAGCAGTGAATTCCCCCCCTGGGGCCAAGAGACCCAGTACTTC.

This clonotype was observed at least ten times. The chain has TRBV7-6 and TRBJ2-7; D tentatively fits TRBD1 or TRBD2 (6 bases each). Per the germline V gene, CDR1 is SGHVS and CDR2 is FNYEAQ. Trimming pared 1 base from V and 5 bases from J, leaving 12 bases between. The CDR3 is made up of 14 amino acids. CDR3 bases: TGTGCCAGCAGCTTAGTTCCGGGGGCGGACGAGCAGTACTTC. This sequence encodes CASSLVPGADEQYF. Based on the CDR3 plus reference TRBV7-6 and TRBJ2-7, the full variable domain is GAGVSQSPRYKVTKRGQDVALRCDPISGHVSLYWYRQALGQGPEFLTYFNYEAQQDKSGLPNDRFSAERPEGSISTLTIQRTEQRDSAMYRCASSLVPGADEQYFGPGTRLTVT.

This clonotype was observed at least ten times. The genes are TRBV12-3 or TRBV12-4 and TRBJ1-5; maybe TRBD1 (6 bases). The CDR3 contains 15 residues. The V end was cut by 6 bases, the J end by 0 bases, with 12 bases between. The CDR3: CASRKRGDSNQPQHF. CDR3 DNA sequence: TGTGCCAGCAGGAAAAGGGGGGATAGCAATCAGCCCCAGCATTTT.

The table lists this clonotype with many counts. The chain carries TRBV20-1 and TRBJ2-3; 8 bases are shared with TRBD1. V dropped 2 bases and J dropped 6; count of bases not matched to a gene: 7. CDR1 and CDR2 from the germline V gene are DFQATT and SNEGSKA (reference sequence). The CDR3 is made up of 14 amino acids. DNA of the CDR3: TGCAGTGCTAGACCGACAGGGGTTTTGGATACGCAGTATTTT. Residues: CSARPTGVLDTQYF.

At least ten counts were recorded for this clonotype. The rearrangement joins TRBV7-2 to TRBJ1-1, with a tentative D call TRBD1 (6 bases). Looked up from germline, CDR1 is SGHTA and CDR2 is FQGNSA. This CDR3 contains 14 residues. V lost 4 bases and J 5 bases, leaving 14 bases between the germline ends. The CDR3 reads CASSSPGAYTEAFF. Here the CDR3 DNA reads TGTGCCAGCAGCTCCCCGGGGGCTTATACTGAAGCTTTCTTT.

Ten or more counts support this clonotype. The chain carries TRBV7-6 and TRBJ2-7; 10 bases are shared with TRBD1. Germline lookup yields CDR1 SGHVS and CDR2 FNYEAQ. The CDR3 is made up of 14 amino acids. Germline trimming cut 5 bases from V and 6 bases from J; bases unmatched to any gene: 7. CDR3 residues: CASSPGTGAVEQYF. In DNA form, the CDR3 reads TGTGCCAGCAGCCCTGGGACAGGGGCGGTCGAGCAGTACTTC.

At least ten counts were recorded for this clonotype. The chain is built from TRBV7-8 and TRBJ1-5, with D unresolved. The length of the CDR3 is 17 residues. Trimming removed 2 bases at V and 5 bases at J, with 19 bases between. Germline CDR1 SGHVS, CDR2 FQNEAQ. The CDR3, as DNA: TGTGCCAGCAGCTTACGCCCAACGCTAGCCGCAGATCAGCCCCAGCATTTT. Translation gives CASSLRPTLAADQPQHF.

There are many counts of this clonotype. This chain joins TRBV7-9 and TRBJ1-2, with a possible D match to TRBD1 (6 bases). The germline V gene has CDR1 SEHNR and CDR2 FQNEAQ (reference sequence). The CDR3 runs to 15 residues. The V and J ends lost 5 bases and 4 bases respectively, with 17 bases between them. The CDR3 loop is CASSLVAGDGYGYTF. In DNA, the CDR3 is TGTGCCAGCAGCCTGGTAGCAGGGGACGGCTATGGCTACACCTTC.

This clonotype was seen at least ten times. This rearrangement joins TRBV6-1 to TRBJ2-1, with 12 positions matching TRBD2. CDR1 is MNHNS, CDR2 SASEGT, per germline. The CDR3 is 16 residues long. With V trimmed by 8 bases and J by 5 bases, 10 bases remained unmatched. CDR3 residues: CASRPGLAGLNNEQFF. The CDR3 DNA reads as TGTGCCAGCCGACCCGGACTAGCGGGGCTCAACAATGAGCAGTTCTTC.

This clonotype was recorded at least ten times. This sequence joins TRBV7-2 and TRBJ1-5; TRBD1 might be the D (5 bases). The V end was cut by 5 bases, the J end by 5 bases, with 25 bases between. Germline V lookup: CDR1 SGHTA, CDR2 FQGNSA. The CDR3 is 18 residues long. CDR3 protein: CASSLSGGPGEGHQPQHF. Here the CDR3 DNA reads TGTGCCAGCAGCCTGTCGGGGGGACCGGGGGAGGGACATCAGCCCCAGCATTTT.

This clonotype has ten or more counts. The gene calls are TRBV2 and TRBJ1-5, with TRBD1 matching 7 bases. Germline V gene lookup returns CDR1 SNHLY and CDR2 FYNNEI. Trimming took 6 bases from V and 2 from J; bases not matched to a gene: 7. This CDR3 spans 15 amino acids. The DNA of the CDR3 is TGTGCCAGCAGCCGGGAGGGGGCTGGCAATCAGCCCCAGCATTTT. Its protein product is CASSREGAGNQPQHF.

At least ten counts were recorded for this clonotype. The chain couples TRBV5-6 to TRBJ2-7, with D perhaps matching TRBD1 (5 bases). This CDR3 region has 13 residues. From germline, CDR1 is SGHDT and CDR2 YYEEEE. V lost 4 bases and J 0 bases, leaving 8 bases between the germline ends. The CDR3 DNA is TGTGCCAGCAGCGGGCAGGGCTCCTACGAGCAGTACTTC. Translating gives CASSGQGSYEQYF.

This clonotype showed up many times. The rearrangement links TRBV5-6 to TRBJ1-4, with a tentative D call TRBD1 (6 bases). The CDR3 is 14 amino acids. Germline-derived CDR1 and CDR2 are SGHDT and YYEEEE. Trimming pared 3 bases from V and 5 bases from J, leaving 11 bases between. As DNA, the CDR3 is TGTGCCAGCAGCTCCCGGACAGTAAATGAAAAACTGTTTTTT. This sequence encodes CASSSRTVNEKLFF.

This clonotype was detected ten times or more. The chain recombines TRBV7-6 with TRBJ1-1; perhaps TRBD1 as D (6 bases). Germline V gene lookup returns CDR1 SGHVS and CDR2 FNYEAQ. Trimming took 6 bases from V and 4 from J, leaving 21 bases between them. This CDR3 spans 16 amino acids. The CDR3 reads CASSNPFRGRATEAFF. In DNA, the CDR3 is TGTGCCAGCAGTAACCCTTTCCGGGGGCGCGCCACTGAAGCTTTCTTT.

This clonotype came up many times. The junction departs from the called germline gene at one end, perhaps through a read error. The CDR3: CASSPRDRENF. CDR3 nucleotides: TGTGCCAGCAGCCCCCGGGACAGGGAGAATTTC. The chain recombines TRBV7-8 with TRBJ2-5, with 9 bases aligning to TRBD1. This CDR3 region has 11 residues. Germline V lookup: CDR1 SGHVS, CDR2 FQNEAQ. The full variable domain, completed using reference TRBV7-8 and TRBJ2-5, is GAGVSQSPRYKVAKRGQDVALRCDPISGHVSLFWYQQALGQGPEFLTYFQNEAQLDKSGLPSDRFFAERPEGSVSTLKIQRTQQEDSAVYLCASSPRDRENFGPGTRLLVL.

This clonotype was counted at least ten times. The chain uses TRBV7-8 and TRBJ1-4, with D tentatively TRBD1 (6 bases). Trimming left V 10 bases short and J 5 bases short, with 20 bases between. This CDR3 is 15 amino acids long. From germline, CDR1 is SGHVS and CDR2 FQNEAQ. The CDR3 DNA reads TGTGCCACCACCTTTTCGAGACAGGCAAATGAAAAACTGTTTTTT. It encodes CATTFSRQANEKLFF.

At least ten counts were recorded for this clonotype. The chain is built from TRBV7-6 and TRBJ2-1; possible D gene TRBD2, 6 bases. The germline gives CDR1 SGHVS, CDR2 FNYEAQ. Trimming cost V 4 bases and J 7 bases, with 14 bases left between them. The CDR3 has 14 residues. The CDR3 sequence: CASSSRLGGNEQFF. The CDR3, as DNA: TGTGCCAGCAGCTCGAGACTAGGAGGGAATGAGCAGTTCTTC. Drawing the rest from reference TRBV7-6 and TRBJ2-1, the complete variable domain is GAGVSQSPRYKVTKRGQDVALRCDPISGHVSLYWYRQALGQGPEFLTYFNYEAQQDKSGLPNDRFSAERPEGSISTLTIQRTEQRDSAMYRCASSSRLGGNEQFFGPGTRLTVL.

Ten or more counts support this clonotype. The J gene is TRBJ1-1, the V gene TRBV19; D perhaps matches TRBD1 (5 bases). Germline assignment: CDR1 LNHDA and CDR2 SQIVND (reference sequence). This CDR3 is 15 amino acids long. Trimming cost V 6 bases and J 4 bases, with 18 bases left between them. The CDR3 DNA reads as TGTGCCAGTAGATCCGGCGGACAACCTACCACTGAAGCTTTCTTT. This sequence encodes CASRSGGQPTTEAFF.

This clonotype appeared many times. The rearrangement links TRBV15 to TRBJ2-3; 8 bases match TRBD2. Germline V gene lookup returns CDR1 LNHNV and CDR2 YYDKDF (reference sequence). V lost 0 bases to trimming and J lost 3 bases; unmatched junction nucleotides: 5. The CDR3 is 16 residues long. Written as DNA, the CDR3 is TGTGCCACCAGCAGAGATCCGGGGGGGACTACAGATACGCAGTATTTT. Translated: CATSRDPGGTTDTQYF.

This clonotype was found many times. Here the CDR3 DNA reads TGTGCCAGCAGTTTATTCGCCACAGGGGGCGGTGAAGCTTTCTTT. Its protein product is CASSLFATGGGEAFF. V is TRBV28 and J is TRBJ1-1, with TRBD1 matching over 9 bases. The CDR3 spans 15 residues. Germline CDR1 MDHEN, CDR2 SYDVKM. With V trimmed by 1 base and J by 7 bases, 7 bases remained unmatched.